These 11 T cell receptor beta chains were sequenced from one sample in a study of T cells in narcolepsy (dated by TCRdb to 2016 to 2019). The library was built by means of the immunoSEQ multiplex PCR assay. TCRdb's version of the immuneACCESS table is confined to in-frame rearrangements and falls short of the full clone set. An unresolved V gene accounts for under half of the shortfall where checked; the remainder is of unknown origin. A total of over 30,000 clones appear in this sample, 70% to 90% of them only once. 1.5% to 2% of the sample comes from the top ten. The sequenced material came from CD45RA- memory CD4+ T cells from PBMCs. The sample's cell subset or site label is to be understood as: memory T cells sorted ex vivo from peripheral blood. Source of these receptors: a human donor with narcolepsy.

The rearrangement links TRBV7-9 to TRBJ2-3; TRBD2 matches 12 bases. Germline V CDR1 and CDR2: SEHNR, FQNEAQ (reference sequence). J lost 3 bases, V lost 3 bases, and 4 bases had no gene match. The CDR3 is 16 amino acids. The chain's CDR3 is CASSFSSGGATDTQYF. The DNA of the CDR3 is TGTGCCAGCAGCTTTTCTAGCGGGGGGGCGACAGATACGCAGTATTTT.

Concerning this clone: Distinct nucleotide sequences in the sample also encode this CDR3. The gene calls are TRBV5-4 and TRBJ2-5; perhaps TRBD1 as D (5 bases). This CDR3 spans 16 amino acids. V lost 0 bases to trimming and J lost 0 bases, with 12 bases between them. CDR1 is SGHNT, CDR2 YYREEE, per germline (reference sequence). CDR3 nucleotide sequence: TGTGCCAGCAGCTTGGGGTCTGGGGCGTACCAAGAGACCCAGTACTTC. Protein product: CASSLGSGAYQETQYF.

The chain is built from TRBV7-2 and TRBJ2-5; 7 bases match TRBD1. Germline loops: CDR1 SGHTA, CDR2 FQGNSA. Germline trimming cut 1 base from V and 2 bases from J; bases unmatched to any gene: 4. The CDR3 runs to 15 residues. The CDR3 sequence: CASSLVDRAQETQYF. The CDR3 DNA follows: TGTGCCAGCAGCTTAGTTGACAGGGCGCAAGAGACCCAGTACTTC.

CDR3 in amino acids: CASNLGGQGADRLYGYTF. The CDR3 DNA reads as TGCGCCAGCAACCTTGGGGGACAGGGGGCGGATCGACTCTATGGCTACACCTTC. J is TRBJ1-2 and V is TRBV5-1; 12 bases are shared with TRBD1. CDR3 size: 18 residues. V shed 6 bases and J 4 bases; nucleotides not matched to a gene: 16. In germline, CDR1 is SGHRS, CDR2 YFSETQ.

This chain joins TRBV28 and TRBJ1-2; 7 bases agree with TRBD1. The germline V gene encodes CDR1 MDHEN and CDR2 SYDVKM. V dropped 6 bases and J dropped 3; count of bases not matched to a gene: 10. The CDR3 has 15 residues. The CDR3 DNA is TGTGCCAGCAGGGATAAAGGGGGCGGGTACTATGGCTACACCTTC. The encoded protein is CASRDKGGGYYGYTF.

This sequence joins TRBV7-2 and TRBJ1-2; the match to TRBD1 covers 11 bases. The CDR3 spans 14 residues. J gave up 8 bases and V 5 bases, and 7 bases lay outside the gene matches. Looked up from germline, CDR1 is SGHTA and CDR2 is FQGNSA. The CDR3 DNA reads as TGTGCCAGCAGCCGGGGGACAGGGGGGATCGGCTACACCTTC. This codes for CASSRGTGGIGYTF.

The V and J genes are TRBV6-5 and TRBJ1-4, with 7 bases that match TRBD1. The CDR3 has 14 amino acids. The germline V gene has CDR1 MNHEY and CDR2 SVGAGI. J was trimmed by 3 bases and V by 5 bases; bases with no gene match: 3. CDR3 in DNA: TGTGCCAGCAGTCGGGACAGATCTAATGAAAAACTGTTTTTT. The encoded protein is CASSRDRSNEKLFF.

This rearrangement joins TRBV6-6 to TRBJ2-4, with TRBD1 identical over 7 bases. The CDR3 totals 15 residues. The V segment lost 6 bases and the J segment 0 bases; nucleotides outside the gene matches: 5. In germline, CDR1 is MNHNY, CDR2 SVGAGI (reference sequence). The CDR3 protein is CASRSDRVAKNIQYF. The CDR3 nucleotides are TGTGCCAGCAGATCCGACAGGGTAGCCAAAAACATTCAGTACTTC.

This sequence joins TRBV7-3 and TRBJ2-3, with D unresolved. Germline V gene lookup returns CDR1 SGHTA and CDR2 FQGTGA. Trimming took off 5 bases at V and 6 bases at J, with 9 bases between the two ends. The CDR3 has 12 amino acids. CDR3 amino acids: CASSPDSDTQYF. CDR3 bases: TGTGCCAGCAGCCCCGACTCTGATACGCAGTATTTT.

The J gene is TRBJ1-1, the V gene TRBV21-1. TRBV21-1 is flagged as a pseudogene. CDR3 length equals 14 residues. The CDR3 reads CASSKGGGSAEAFF. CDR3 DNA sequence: TGTGCCAGCAGCAAAGGCGGGGGGAGCGCTGAAGCTTTCTTT.

The CDR3 DNA reads TGTGCCAGCGCTGACAGAACTTCCTACAATGAGCAGTTCTTC. Its translation: CASADRTSYNEQFF. The rearrangement joins TRBV2 to TRBJ2-1; weak D call: TRBD1 (5 bases). Trimming left V 8 bases short and J 1 base short, with 12 bases between. The CDR3 totals 14 residues. The germline V gene encodes CDR1 SNHLY and CDR2 FYNNEI.